These 20 T cell receptor beta chains were all obtained from the same sample, sequenced in a study of blood T cell repertoires in COVID-19. Some clones are missing from TCRdb's copy, which holds only in-frame ones; the method was immunoSEQ multiplex PCR. The sample holds around 250,000 clones; 75% to 90% are singletons and the top ten take about 4%. Specimen: PBMCs or T cells enriched from blood (not recorded which). Receptor source: a woman aged 25 to 39 with acute COVID-19.

The V gene is TRBV27, the J gene TRBJ2-7; D might be TRBD1 (6 bases). CDR3 length: 14 residues. The germline CDR1 and CDR2 sequences are MNHEY and SMNVEV (reference sequence). V was cut by 5 bases and J by 2 bases, with 13 bases left in between. The CDR3 DNA reads TGTGCCAGCAGTCCGACAGGTCTCACCTACGAGCAGTACTTC. Translated: CASSPTGLTYEQYF.

CDR3: CASSLMIGPSSGNTIYF. CDR3 sequence (DNA): TGTGCCAGCAGTTTAATGATCGGTCCTTCCTCTGGAAACACCATATATTTT. This sequence joins TRBV28 and TRBJ1-3; D call uncertain. Per the germline V gene, CDR1 is MDHEN and CDR2 is SYDVKM. This CDR3 comprises 17 residues. The V and J ends lost 2 bases and 0 bases respectively, with 14 bases between them.

This clone has just a few counts. The V and J genes are TRBV18 and TRBJ1-5, with a tentative D call TRBD1 (6 bases). Deletions cut 3 bases from V and 0 bases from J, with 12 bases between. Per the germline V gene, CDR1 is KGHSH and CDR2 is LQKENI. The length of the CDR3 is 16 residues. The DNA for the CDR3 is TGTGCCAGCTCACCTAACGGACAGTCTAGCAATCAGCCCCAGCATTTT. Translated: CASSPNGQSSNQPQHF. The full variable domain, completed using reference TRBV18 and TRBJ1-5, is NAGVMQNPRHLVRRRGQEARLRCSPMKGHSHVYWYRQLPEEGLKFMVYLQKENIIDESGMPKERFSAEFPKEGPSILRIQQVVRGDSAAYFCASSPNGQSSNQPQHFGDGTRLSIL.

J is TRBJ2-7 and V is TRBV11-3; TRBD1 matches at 11 bases. V dropped 5 bases and J dropped 5; count of bases not matched to a gene: 5. The CDR3 runs 14 residues. Looked up from germline, CDR1 is SGHNT and CDR2 is YENEEA. The CDR3 DNA sequence: TGTGCCAGCAGCGAGGGACAGGGGGACCACGAGCAGTACTTC. Its protein product is CASSEGQGDHEQYF.

Worth noting for this clone: The identical CDR3 is also encoded by other nucleotide sequences in the sample. The chain carries TRBV19 and TRBJ1-5, with D perhaps TRBD1 (6 bases). Per germline, CDR1 LNHDA and CDR2 SQIVND (reference sequence). V shed 2 bases and J shed 0 bases, with 8 bases lying between them. The CDR3 runs to 15 residues. The DNA for the CDR3 is TGTGCCAGTAGTATACAGGGACATAGCAATCAGCCCCAGCATTTT. Translated, it gives CASSIQGHSNQPQHF.

The chain carries TRBV9 and TRBJ2-1; the match to TRBD2 covers 9 bases. J gave up 4 bases and V 4 bases, and 9 bases lay outside the gene matches. The CDR3 runs 16 residues. Germline CDR1 is SGDLS and CDR2 is YYNGEE. The CDR3, as DNA: TGTGCCAGCAGCACCCACCCTAGCGGGATATACAATGAGCAGTTCTTC. Translating gives CASSTHPSGIYNEQFF.

This chain joins TRBV10-2 and TRBJ1-2, with D perhaps matching TRBD1 (5 bases). In germline, CDR1 is WSHSY, CDR2 SAAADI. V lost 4 bases and J lost 3, with 12 bases in between. This CDR3 is built from 14 residues. The CDR3 sequence is CASSGGPAYYGYTF. CDR3 nucleotide sequence: TGCGCCAGCAGTGGGGGCCCCGCGTACTATGGCTACACCTTC.

The chain couples TRBV13 to TRBJ2-3; 14 nucleotides line up with TRBD2. V lost 4 bases and J lost 2; bases outside the gene matches: 5. CDR3 length equals 17 residues. Germline loops: CDR1 PRHDT, CDR2 FYEKMQ (reference sequence). The CDR3 bases are TGTGCCAGCAGCTCGGAGGGACTAGCGGGAGTCACAGATACGCAGTATTTT. Translation gives CASSSEGLAGVTDTQYF.

The chain recombines TRBV18 with TRBJ1-5; possibly TRBD1 for D (6 bases). With 2 bases removed from V and 3 bases from J, the gap between germline ends came to 17 bases. This CDR3 has 17 residues. CDR1 and CDR2 (germline): KGHSH, LQKENI. The CDR3 DNA follows: TGTGCCAGCTCACCAGTAGGGGGTCCGAATATCAATCAGCCCCAGCATTTT. Its protein is CASSPVGGPNINQPQHF.

J is TRBJ2-7 and V is TRBV6-2 or TRBV6-3; 11 bases fit TRBD2. This CDR3 comprises 17 residues. From germline, CDR1 is MNHEY and CDR2 SVGEGT. V was pared by 5 bases and J by 5 bases, with 14 bases of the junction left unmatched. CDR3: CASSPLLAGDPLDEQYF. The CDR3 region has the DNA TGTGCCAGCAGTCCCTTACTAGCGGGAGATCCCTTGGACGAGCAGTACTTC.

This clone has only a few counts. The chain employs TRBV27 and TRBJ2-7; maybe TRBD1 (5 bases). The CDR3 has 14 residues. V shed 0 bases and J shed 3 bases, with 9 bases lying between them. Germline V gene lookup returns CDR1 MNHEY and CDR2 SMNVEV (reference sequence). CDR3 nucleotide sequence: TGTGCCAGCAGTTTATCCCGCCAGGGCTACGAGCAGTACTTC. The encoded protein is CASSLSRQGYEQYF.

The chain joins TRBV10-3 to TRBJ2-7; the match to TRBD2 covers 12 bases. The V gene end was trimmed by 10 bases and the J gene end by 3 bases; junction bases not matched to a gene: 13. This CDR3 has 16 amino acids. Germline V CDR1 and CDR2: ENHRY, SYGVKD. CDR3 coding DNA: TGTGCCACCAGACCTTCTAGCGGGAGGGAGGACTACGAGCAGTACTTC. It translates to CATRPSSGREDYEQYF.

This sequence joins TRBV5-8 and TRBJ2-7; 9 positions agree with TRBD1. The junction had 5 bases not matched to a gene; V was cut back by 3 bases and J by 4 bases. The germline gives CDR1 SGHTS, CDR2 YDEGEE. This CDR3 contains 14 residues. CDR3 protein: CASSSPGQGYEQYF. The CDR3 nucleotides are TGTGCCAGCAGCTCCCCGGGACAGGGATACGAGCAGTACTTC.

The chain links TRBV2 to TRBJ2-3; 14 nucleotides align to TRBD2. The germline CDR1 and CDR2 sequences are SNHLY and FYNNEI. This CDR3 has 15 residues. The trim removed 8 bases at V and 4 bases at J, leaving 5 bases unmatched. CDR3 in DNA: TGTGCCAGCGGCGAGGGACTAGCGGGAGCAGATACGCAGTATTTT. It codes for CASGEGLAGADTQYF.

The chain recombines TRBV18 with TRBJ1-4, with TRBD1 as a possible D gene (6 bases). Trimming took 6 bases from V and 4 from J, leaving 21 bases between them. Germline lookup yields CDR1 KGHSH and CDR2 LQKENI. The CDR3 runs 17 residues. The CDR3 loop reads CASSRQGPDANNEKLFF. The CDR3 region has the DNA TGTGCCAGCTCGCGCCAGGGGCCGGATGCAAATAATGAAAAACTGTTTTTT. Filled out from reference TRBV18 and TRBJ1-4, the complete variable domain reads NAGVMQNPRHLVRRRGQEARLRCSPMKGHSHVYWYRQLPEEGLKFMVYLQKENIIDESGMPKERFSAEFPKEGPSILRIQQVVRGDSAAYFCASSRQGPDANNEKLFFGSGTQLSVL.

This chain uses TRBV2 with TRBJ1-5; D possibly corresponds to TRBD1 (6 bases). Germline CDR1 reads SNHLY; CDR2 reads FYNNEI. V was pared by 6 bases and J by 4 bases, with 13 bases between. This CDR3 region has 14 residues. The CDR3 protein is CASSNTGINQPQHF. CDR3 nucleotide sequence: TGTGCCAGCAGCAACACAGGGATAAATCAGCCCCAGCATTTT.

This chain connects TRBV9 to TRBJ1-4; maybe TRBD1 (6 bases). Trimming took off 2 bases at V and 7 bases at J, with 15 bases between the two ends. The CDR3 runs to 15 residues. CDR1 and CDR2 (germline): SGDLS, YYNGEE. The CDR3 nucleotides read TGTGCCAGCAGCGTGGGGACATTGGAAGGTGAAAAACTGTTTTTT. It yields the protein CASSVGTLEGEKLFF. Supplemented by reference TRBV9 and TRBJ1-4, the full variable domain reads DSGVTQTPKHLITATGQRVTLRCSPRSGDLSVYWYQQSLDQGLQFLIQYYNGEERAKGNILERFSAQQFPDLHSELNLSSLELGDSALYFCASSVGTLEGEKLFFGSGTQLSVL.

This chain joins TRBV24-1 and TRBJ2-2; 7 nucleotides align to TRBD1. The ends lost 7 bases at V and 3 bases at J; junction bases unmatched: 10. Germline V CDR1 and CDR2: KGHDR, SFDVKD. This CDR3 has 16 amino acids. The CDR3 spells CATSAPGTVHTGELFF. The CDR3 DNA is TGTGCCACCAGCGCCCCCGGGACAGTACACACCGGGGAGCTGTTTTTT.

This chain uses TRBV28 with TRBJ1-4; weak D call: TRBD1 (5 bases). Trimming stripped 6 bases from V and 7 bases from J, with 15 bases between. This CDR3 spans 14 amino acids. Germline CDR1 reads MDHEN; CDR2 reads SYDVKM. DNA for the CDR3: TGTGCCAGCAGGCTGGAGGGGAATAGTGAAAAACTGTTTTTT. It encodes CASRLEGNSEKLFF.

The chain combines TRBV30 with TRBJ2-7, with 9 bases fitting TRBD2. CDR1 and CDR2 from the germline V gene are GTSNPN and SVGIG (reference sequence). Trimming removed 7 bases from V and 1 base from J; junction bases left unmatched: 8. The CDR3 runs 14 residues. In DNA, the CDR3 is TGTGCCTCAAGGGTAGCGGGAGCATCCTACGAGCAGTACTTC. Residues: CASRVAGASYEQYF.